The TCR beta chain under discussion was sequenced for a study of T cell responses to AZD1222 COVID-19 vaccine. Regarding the study as a whole: Repertoires in all cases were sampled only once the peak T cell response had passed. Distributed over spike, vaccine-associated CD4 TCRs predominated at 160-218 and 743-854. Donors skewed white British and female; clonal diversity was possibly underestimated.

In the case of this clone: Its antigen remains unknown.

The V end lost 5 bases, the J end lost 2 bases, and 3 bases lay between the germline ends. The CDR3 runs to 12 residues. Profiled with immunoSEQ multiplex PCR; TCRdb holds only in-frame clones, not every one. Among 95,000 to 110,000 clones listed, 80% to 90% were seen once. This clonotype was sampled from an adult in good health. The chain combines TRBV12-3 or TRBV12-4 with TRBJ2-2; D gene unclear. Sample: peripheral blood, taken on day 0 of AZD1222 vaccination. CDR3 amino acids: CASSLNTGELFF. The CDR3, as DNA: TGTGCCAGCAGTCTAAACACCGGGGAGCTGTTTTTT.